Shown below are 30 T cell receptor beta chains from a single sample sequenced in a study of T-cell reconstitution after alpha-beta-depleted transplantation in children. Preparing the TCRbeta library involved the use of unique molecular identifiers. TCRdb used MiXCR to reprocess the PCR reads, holding one entry per CDR3 protein. This repertoire shows hundreds of thousands of distinct CDR3 sequences, around 13% found once; its top ten account for roughly 0.77%. The material was PBMCs, obtained before TCRalphabeta/CD19-depleted stem cell transplant. All receptors come from a girl aged 2-10 years with congenital amegakaryocytic thrombocytopenia, due to receive a stem cell transplant.

This clonotype was counted only a few times. The chain uses TRBV10-3 and TRBJ1-1, with a tentative D call TRBD1 (5 bases). Trimming left V 0 bases short and J 6 bases short, with 14 bases between. Germline V gives CDR1 ENHRY, CDR2 SYGVKD. The CDR3 length is 15 residues. In DNA form, the CDR3 reads TGTGCCATCAGTGAGTCGCCAGGGAGGTTGGCTGAAGCTTTCTTT. Amino acid sequence: CAISESPGRLAEAFF.

This clonotype appeared many times. The J gene is TRBJ1-6, the V gene TRBV5-5; 7 nucleotides align to TRBD1. Unmatched junction bases numbered 9, after V lost 2 bases and J lost 10 bases. The CDR3 extends over 15 amino acids. Germline loops: CDR1 SGHKS, CDR2 YYEKEE (reference sequence). The CDR3 spells CASSFDRDFGSPLHF. In nucleotides, the CDR3 is TGTGCCAGCAGCTTCGACAGGGACTTCGGGTCACCCCTCCACTTT. The full variable domain, in which reference TRBV5-5 and TRBJ1-6 provide the parts outside the CDR3, is DAGVTQSPTHLIKTRGQQVTLRCSPISGHKSVSWYQQVLGQGPQFIFQYYEKEERGRGNFPDRFSARQFPNYSSELNVNALLLGDSALYLCASSFDRDFGSPLHFGNGTRLTVT.

V gene TRBV7-9 combines with J gene TRBJ2-3; D remains unclear. Germline CDR1 is SEHNR and CDR2 is FQNEAQ (reference sequence). Trimming stripped 3 bases from V and 5 bases from J, with 12 bases between. The CDR3 is 14 residues long. CDR3 loop: CASSFIQAGDTQYF. The CDR3 bases are TGTGCCAGCAGCTTTATCCAGGCAGGAGATACGCAGTATTTT.

This clonotype was counted many times. For the CDR3, the DNA is TGCAGCGTTGAGGCAGGCCCCCCTGAAGCTTTCTTT. It encodes CSVEAGPPEAFF. The rearrangement links TRBV29-1 to TRBJ1-1; no reliable D call. Germline lookup yields CDR1 SQVTM and CDR2 ANQGSEA. The CDR3 is 12 residues long. The germline V and J ends were trimmed by 3 bases and 6 bases, with 11 bases remaining between them.

A few counts support this clonotype. The chain combines TRBV15 with TRBJ2-7; D gene uncertain. This CDR3 is 15 amino acids long. Germline CDR1 is LNHNV and CDR2 is YYDKDF (reference sequence). Trimming pared 2 bases from V and 2 bases from J, leaving 13 bases between. The CDR3 protein is CATSRPMGVAYEQYF. Written as DNA, the CDR3 is TGTGCCACCAGCAGACCAATGGGCGTTGCCTACGAGCAGTACTTC.

This clonotype has more than one count but fewer than ten. This rearrangement joins TRBV2 to TRBJ2-3, with D unresolved. Trimming removed 9 bases at V and 3 bases at J, with 10 bases between. The CDR3 consists of 12 residues. The V gene's germline CDR1 is SNHLY and CDR2 FYNNEI. CDR3 sequence reads: CASRRRTDTQYF. The CDR3 nucleotides are TGTGCCAGTAGGCGACGGACAGATACGCAGTATTTT.

The chain is built from TRBV12-3 or TRBV12-4 and TRBJ1-3; D not certain. The CDR3 is 14 amino acids. Trimming removed 10 bases at V and 4 bases at J, with 17 bases between. The CDR3 protein is CATKFGGSGNTIYF. Written as DNA, the CDR3 is TGTGCCACCAAATTCGGCGGTTCGGGAAACACCATATATTTT.

In the case of this clonotype: A much bigger clone sits one base away, suggesting this may be a read error. The V call is TRBV30, the J call TRBJ2-1; TRBD2 agrees at 8 bases. Germline loops: CDR1 GTSNPN, CDR2 SVGIG (reference sequence). This CDR3 has 15 residues. This CDR3 is CDQDPGLVSYNEQFF. CDR3 bases: TGTGACCAAGACCCGGGACTAGTCTCCTACAATGAGCAGTTCTTC.

At least ten counts were recorded for this clonotype. The chain carries TRBV6-5 and TRBJ2-5; D perhaps matches TRBD2 (5 bases). The CDR3 consists of 14 residues. Germline values: CDR1 MNHEY, CDR2 SVGAGI. Trimming left V 4 bases short and J 5 bases short, with 14 bases between. The CDR3 sequence is CASSSRTGGETQYF. The CDR3 nucleotides read TGTGCCAGCAGTTCAAGGACTGGTGGGGAGACCCAGTACTTC.

This clonotype was recorded many times. V gene TRBV11-3 combines with J gene TRBJ2-5; 13 nucleotides align to TRBD2. Germline CDR1 reads SGHNT; CDR2 reads YENEEA. The V gene end was trimmed by 1 base and the J gene end by 1 base; junction bases not matched to a gene: 9. This CDR3 is 19 amino acids long. CDR3 bases: TGTGCCAGCAGCTTAGTTAGGACTAGCGGGAGTTATCGCCAAGAGACCCAGTACTTC. It specifies CASSLVRTSGSYRQETQYF.

This clonotype was observed many times. J is TRBJ1-2 and V is TRBV10-2; a possible D gene is TRBD1 (6 bases). The V gene's germline CDR1 is WSHSY and CDR2 SAAADI. This CDR3 is built from 13 residues. Trimming stripped 6 bases from V and 4 bases from J, with 12 bases between. CDR3: CASRGGQSYGYTF. The CDR3 region has the DNA TGCGCCAGCAGGGGTGGACAGAGCTATGGCTACACCTTC.

This clonotype occurred a few times. V usage is TRBV20-1 and J usage is TRBJ2-2; 7 positions match TRBD2. Losses at the gene ends were 0 bases for V and 3 bases for J; bases not matched to a gene: 10. CDR3 size: 17 residues. Germline lookup yields CDR1 DFQATT and CDR2 SNEGSKA (reference sequence). CDR3 in DNA: TGCAGTGCTAGAGAGGCCGGGGGAGGGGTCTACACCGGGGAGCTGTTTTTT. Its protein is CSAREAGGGVYTGELFF.

V is TRBV5-1 and J is TRBJ1-5; TRBD1 matches at 12 bases. The CDR3 is made up of 17 amino acids. V was clipped by 4 bases and J by 4 bases; unmatched bases: 9. Germline V CDR1 and CDR2: SGHRS, YFSETQ. CDR3 region: CASSPGTGGKRNQPQHF. The CDR3 DNA reads TGCGCCAGCAGCCCGGGGACAGGGGGCAAACGGAATCAGCCCCAGCATTTT.

At least ten counts were recorded for this clonotype. J is TRBJ2-2 and V is TRBV5-1; D perhaps matches TRBD1 (5 bases). Germline V gene data show CDR1 as SGHRS and CDR2 as YFSETQ. Trimming took 4 bases from V and 0 from J, leaving 13 bases between them. This CDR3 region has 16 residues. In DNA form, the CDR3 reads TGCGCCAGCAGCGCCACAGGTAGAGCGAACACCGGGGAGCTGTTTTTT. Its protein is CASSATGRANTGELFF.

This clonotype was observed a few times. J is TRBJ2-1 and V is TRBV27; D not resolved. The length of the CDR3 is 13 residues. The ends were cut back, 3 bases at V and 12 bases at J, with 15 bases in the middle. From germline, CDR1 is MNHEY and CDR2 SMNVEV (reference sequence). The CDR3 loop is CASSFGEALGQFF. For the CDR3, the DNA is TGTGCCAGCAGTTTCGGTGAGGCCCTAGGGCAGTTCTTC.

This clonotype was found many times. V usage is TRBV5-1 and J usage is TRBJ2-3; D may match TRBD1 or TRBD2 (5 bases each). V shed 2 bases and J shed 4 bases, with 17 bases lying between them. Germline lookup yields CDR1 SGHRS and CDR2 YFSETQ. The CDR3 covers 16 residues. The CDR3 DNA sequence: TGCGCCAGCAGCTTCCGGGACCTCCAAAGGTCAGATACGCAGTATTTT. It specifies CASSFRDLQRSDTQYF. Variable domain in full (rest from reference TRBV5-1 and TRBJ2-3): KAGVTQTPRYLIKTRGQQVTLSCSPISGHRSVSWYQQTPGQGLQFLFEYFSETQRNKGNFPGRFSGRQFSNSRSEMNVSTLELGDSALYLCASSFRDLQRSDTQYFGPGTRLTVL.

This chain links TRBV20-1 with TRBJ2-1, with D perhaps matching TRBD1 or TRBD2 (5 bases each). The germline gives CDR1 DFQATT, CDR2 SNEGSKA (reference sequence). The CDR3 consists of 12 residues. The CDR3 DNA is TGCAGAGCCGGGGCTTTTGAGGATGAGCAGTTCTTC. Translation gives CRAGAFEDEQFF.

The chain combines TRBV7-2 with TRBJ2-1, with D tentatively TRBD1 (6 bases). The germline V gene has CDR1 SGHTA and CDR2 FQGNSA. This CDR3 comprises 13 residues. Between the trimmed V and J ends, which lost 1 base and 13 bases, there was a span of 14 bases. The CDR3 here is CASSLELGAAQFF. CDR3 in DNA: TGTGCCAGCAGCTTAGAGTTGGGGGCAGCTCAGTTCTTC.

The chain combines TRBV7-6 with TRBJ2-7; no clear D. The ends were cut back, 1 base at V and 2 bases at J, with 9 bases in the middle. CDR3 length equals 14 residues. The germline gives CDR1 SGHVS, CDR2 FNYEAQ. The CDR3 reads CASSLDGNAYEQYF. The CDR3 nucleotides read TGTGCCAGCAGCTTAGACGGCAATGCCTACGAGCAGTACTTC.

The chain carries TRBV7-9 and TRBJ2-7; weak D call: TRBD2 (5 bases). The V gene lost 2 bases and the J gene lost 5 bases, with 10 bases spanning the gap. Per the germline V gene, CDR1 is SEHNR and CDR2 is FQNEAQ (reference sequence). The CDR3 loop spans 13 amino acids. CDR3 loop: CASSLSGGDEQYF. The CDR3 nucleotides read TGTGCCAGCAGCTTAAGCGGTGGGGACGAGCAGTACTTC.

The CDR3 region is CASSEQGQPYGYTF. In DNA, the CDR3 is TGTGCCAGCAGTGAGCAGGGACAGCCCTATGGCTACACCTTC. The chain has TRBV2 and TRBJ1-2; 7 bases fit TRBD1. CDR1 and CDR2 from the germline V gene are SNHLY and FYNNEI. Trimming cost V 3 bases and J 4 bases; bases outside gene matches: 5. The CDR3 loop spans 14 amino acids.

This clonotype was seen ten or more times. This rearrangement joins TRBV4-1 to TRBJ2-1, with a tentative D call TRBD2 (6 bases). Germline lookup yields CDR1 MGHRA and CDR2 YSYEKL. The CDR3 extends over 17 amino acids. Between the trimmed V and J ends, which lost 4 bases and 5 bases, there was a span of 21 bases. CDR3 in amino acids: CASSPQVGGEFHNEQFF. CDR3 DNA sequence: TGCGCCAGCAGCCCTCAAGTAGGCGGGGAGTTCCACAATGAGCAGTTCTTC.

The rearrangement uses TRBV6-5 and TRBJ2-5, with D possibly TRBD2 on 7 matching bases. Between the trimmed V and J ends, which lost 3 bases and 2 bases, there was a span of 13 bases. The CDR3 runs to 15 residues. Germline CDR1 is MNHEY and CDR2 is SVGAGI. CDR3 amino acids: CASSYGGAKQETQYF. The CDR3 coding sequence is TGTGCCAGCAGTTATGGGGGGGCCAAACAAGAGACCCAGTACTTC.

The rearrangement uses TRBV28 and TRBJ1-5; D uncertain. The V end was cut by 4 bases, the J end by 2 bases, with 15 bases between. The length of the CDR3 is 16 residues. CDR1 and CDR2 from the germline V gene are MDHEN and SYDVKM. The CDR3 coding sequence is TGTGCCAGCAGTTCCCATAAGACGGTCCGCAATCAGCCCCAGCATTTT. Amino acid sequence: CASSSHKTVRNQPQHF.

The table lists this clonotype with many counts. This chain uses TRBV5-1 with TRBJ2-7, with D unresolved. The CDR3 consists of 12 residues. Germline values: CDR1 SGHRS, CDR2 YFSETQ. V lost 2 bases and J 5 bases, leaving 8 bases between the germline ends. CDR3 sequence: CASSFSFHEQYF. The CDR3 DNA sequence: TGCGCCAGCAGCTTTAGTTTCCACGAGCAGTACTTC.

This clonotype was seen at least ten times. The chain's CDR3 is CASRPGQARAFGYTF. CDR3 nucleotide sequence: TGTGCCAGCAGGCCCGGACAGGCGAGGGCCTTTGGCTACACCTTC. The chain carries TRBV7-3 and TRBJ1-2; 7 bases map to TRBD1. V shed 6 bases and J 7 bases; nucleotides not matched to a gene: 14. This CDR3 is built from 15 residues. The germline V gene encodes CDR1 SGHTA and CDR2 FQGTGA.

The V gene is TRBV15, the J gene TRBJ2-3; 7 bases fit TRBD1. The germline V gene encodes CDR1 LNHNV and CDR2 YYDKDF (reference sequence). There are 15 residues in the CDR3. The trim removed 0 bases at V and 6 bases at J, leaving 6 bases unmatched. This CDR3 reads CATSRDTGEWDTQYF. The CDR3 DNA reads as TGTGCCACCAGCAGAGATACAGGGGAGTGGGATACGCAGTATTTT.

The sample holds a few counts of this clonotype. The chain links TRBV7-6 to TRBJ2-1, with D tentatively TRBD1 (6 bases). The V end was cut by 3 bases, the J end by 1 base, with 22 bases between. CDR3 length: 19 amino acids. Per the germline V gene, CDR1 is SGHVS and CDR2 is FNYEAQ. This CDR3 is CASSFPGKPGQRSYNEQFF. The DNA of the CDR3 is TGTGCCAGCAGCTTCCCAGGAAAACCAGGACAGAGATCCTACAATGAGCAGTTCTTC.

V and J are TRBV3-1 and TRBJ2-7, with TRBD2 as a possible D gene (5 bases). Per the germline V gene, CDR1 is LGHDT and CDR2 is YNNKEL (reference sequence). V lost 0 bases to trimming and J lost 6 bases, with 9 bases between them. The CDR3 extends over 13 amino acids. CDR3 in DNA: TGTGCCAGCAGCCAAGATGCCAGCGGCGAGCAGTACTTC. Translating gives CASSQDASGEQYF.

This clonotype has ten or more counts. The rearrangement joins TRBV29-1 to TRBJ2-7; D remains ambiguous. Deletions cut 4 bases from V and 2 bases from J, with 12 bases between. The CDR3 runs to 13 residues. CDR1 is SQVTM, CDR2 ANQGSEA, per germline. DNA of the CDR3: TGCAGCGTTGCAACAGACCAAACCTACGAGCAGTACTTC. Protein: CSVATDQTYEQYF.